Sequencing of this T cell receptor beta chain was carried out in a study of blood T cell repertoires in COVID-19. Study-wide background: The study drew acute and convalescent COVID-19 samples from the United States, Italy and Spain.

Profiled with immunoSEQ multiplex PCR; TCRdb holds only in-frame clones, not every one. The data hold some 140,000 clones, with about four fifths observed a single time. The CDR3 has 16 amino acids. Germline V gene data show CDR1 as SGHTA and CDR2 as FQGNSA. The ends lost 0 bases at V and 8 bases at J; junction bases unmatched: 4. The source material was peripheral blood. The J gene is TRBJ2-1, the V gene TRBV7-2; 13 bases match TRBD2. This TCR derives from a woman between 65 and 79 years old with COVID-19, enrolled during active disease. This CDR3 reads CASSLALAGGRYEQFF. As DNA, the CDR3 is TGTGCCAGCAGCTTAGCACTAGCGGGGGGGCGGTATGAGCAGTTCTTC.